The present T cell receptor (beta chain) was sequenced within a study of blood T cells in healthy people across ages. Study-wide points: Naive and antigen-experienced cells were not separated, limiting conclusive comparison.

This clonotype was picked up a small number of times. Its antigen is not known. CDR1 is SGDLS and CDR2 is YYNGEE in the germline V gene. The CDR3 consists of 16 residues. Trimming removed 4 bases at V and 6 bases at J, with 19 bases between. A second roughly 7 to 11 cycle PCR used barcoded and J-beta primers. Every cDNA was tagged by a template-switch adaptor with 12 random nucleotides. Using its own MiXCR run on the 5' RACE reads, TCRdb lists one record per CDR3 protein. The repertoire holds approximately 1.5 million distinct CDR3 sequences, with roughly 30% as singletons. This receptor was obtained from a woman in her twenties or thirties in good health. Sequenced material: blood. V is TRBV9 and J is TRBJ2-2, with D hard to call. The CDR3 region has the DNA TGTGCCAGCAGCCTGCAAAATCGGCCTCCTCCCGGGGAGCTGTTTTTT. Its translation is CASSLQNRPPPGELFF.